This TCR beta chain was identified during a study of cytomegalovirus exposure and HLA in healthy donors. V was clipped by 4 bases and J by 2 bases; unmatched bases: 3. Germline-derived CDR1 and CDR2 are MNHNS and SASEGT. The CDR3 runs to 14 residues. The PCR ran on 60 Vbeta and 13 Jbeta primers. The data were produced by immunoSEQ multiplex PCR, yet TCRdb's version contains in-frame clones alone and is incomplete. The sample yields 210,000 or so clones, approximately 85% seen once. Input material: PBMCs. The chain joins TRBV6-1 to TRBJ1-2; 8 nucleotides match TRBD1. This sequence originates from a girl aged 2 to 9 in good health and CMV-seronegative. CDR3 sequence reads: CASSAGDRNYGYTF. The CDR3 DNA follows: TGTGCCAGCAGTGCCGGGGACAGGAACTATGGCTACACCTTC.